This TCR beta chain was captured by sequencing in a study of control samples from healthy donors and cancer patients. Per the germline V gene, CDR1 is MNHEY and CDR2 is SVGAGI. The CDR3 totals 15 residues. Trimming took 4 bases from V and 2 from J; bases not matched to a gene: 4. Only in-frame clones appear in the TCRdb table, and some are missing; sequencing was by immunoSEQ multiplex PCR. The sample has 90,000 or so clones, around 90% seen once. The specimen was blood. The genes are TRBV6-5 and TRBJ1-5, with TRBD1 matching over 8 bases. The clonotype originates from a woman in her 70s in good health. The CDR3 nucleotides read TGTGCCAGCAGTTTACAGACAGGGGGCAATCAGCCCCAGCATTTT. Translated: CASSLQTGGNQPQHF.